This T cell receptor (beta chain) was identified during a study of T cell responses to AZD1222 COVID-19 vaccine. Method: immunoSEQ multiplex PCR; TCRdb's copy keeps in-frame clones and lacks some. The sample has around 270,000 clones; about 94% are singletons. This CDR3 region has 15 residues. Between the trimmed V and J ends, which lost 4 bases and 0 bases, there was a span of 12 bases. The germline gives CDR1 SGDLS, CDR2 YYNGEE. This material consisted of peripheral blood, taken 28 days after the second AZD1222 dose. The V gene is TRBV9, the J gene TRBJ2-3; D ambiguous. The sequence was collected from an adult who received the AZD1222 COVID-19 vaccine. The CDR3 DNA reads TGTGCCAGCAGCTCAGGCGCGGTTAGCACAGATACGCAGTATTTT. Its translation is CASSSGAVSTDTQYF.